Here is one T cell receptor (beta chain) with its context. The antigen remains undetermined. The entry originates in a study of T cell responses to AZD1222 COVID-19 vaccine. Whole-study findings and limits: Just five to seven people given AZD1222 tested seropositive at baseline. None of the repertoires were sampled until the peak T cell response had passed. The study reported that nearly half of spike-specific TCRs target unmutated variant regions. Clonal diversity was possibly underestimated, and white British individuals and females predominated among donors.

Data came from immunoSEQ multiplex PCR; TCRdb stores just in-frame clones and leaves some out. The data hold 150,000 or so clones, with around 87% observed a single time. The input for sequencing was peripheral blood, taken 28 days after the second AZD1222 dose. The receptor's source is an adult who received the AZD1222 COVID-19 vaccine.

CDR3 in DNA: TGTGCCAGCAGCATGCCGGGACAGGGGGCTTACGAGCAGTACTTC. As protein: CASSMPGQGAYEQYF. The chain has TRBV5-4 and TRBJ2-7; 12 positions match TRBD1. CDR1 SGHNT and CDR2 YYREEE come from the germline V gene (reference sequence). Trimming at V came to 4 bases and at J to 4 bases, leaving 6 bases not matched to a gene. The CDR3 spans 15 residues.